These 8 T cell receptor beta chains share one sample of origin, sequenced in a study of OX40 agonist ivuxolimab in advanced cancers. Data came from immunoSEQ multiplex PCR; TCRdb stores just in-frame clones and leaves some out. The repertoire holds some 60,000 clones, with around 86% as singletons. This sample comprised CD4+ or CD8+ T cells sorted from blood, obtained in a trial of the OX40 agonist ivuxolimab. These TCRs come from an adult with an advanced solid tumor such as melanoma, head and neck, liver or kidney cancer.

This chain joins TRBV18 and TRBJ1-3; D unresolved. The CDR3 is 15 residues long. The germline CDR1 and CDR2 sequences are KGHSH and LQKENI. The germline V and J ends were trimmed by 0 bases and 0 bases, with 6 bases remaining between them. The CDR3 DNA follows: TGTGCCAGCTCACCACCGAGTCCCTCTGGAAACACCATATATTTT. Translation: CASSPPSPSGNTIYF.

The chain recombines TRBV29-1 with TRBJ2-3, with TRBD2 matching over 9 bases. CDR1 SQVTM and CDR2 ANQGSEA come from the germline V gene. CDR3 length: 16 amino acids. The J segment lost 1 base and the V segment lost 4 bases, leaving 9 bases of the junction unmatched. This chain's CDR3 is CSVASGRTEGTDTQYF. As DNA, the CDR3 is TGCAGCGTTGCAAGCGGGAGGACTGAGGGCACAGATACGCAGTATTTT.

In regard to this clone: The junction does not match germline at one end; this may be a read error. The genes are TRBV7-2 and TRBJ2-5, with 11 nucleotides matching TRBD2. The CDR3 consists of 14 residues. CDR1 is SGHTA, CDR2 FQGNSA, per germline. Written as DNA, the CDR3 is TGTGCCAGCAGCATAGCGGGAGGGGTGAAGACCCAGTACTTC. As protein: CASSIAGGVKTQYF.

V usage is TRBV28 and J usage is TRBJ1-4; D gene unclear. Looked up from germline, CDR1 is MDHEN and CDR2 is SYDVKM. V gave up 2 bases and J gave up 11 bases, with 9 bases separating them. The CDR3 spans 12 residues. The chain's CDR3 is CASSLKRTKLFF. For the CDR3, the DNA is TGTGCCAGCAGTTTAAAAAGGACGAAACTGTTTTTT.

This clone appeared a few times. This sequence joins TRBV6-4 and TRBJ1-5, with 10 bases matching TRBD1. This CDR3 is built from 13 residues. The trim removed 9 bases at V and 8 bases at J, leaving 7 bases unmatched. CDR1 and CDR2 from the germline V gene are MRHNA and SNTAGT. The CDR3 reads CARTGTGDEPQHF. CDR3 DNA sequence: TGTGCCAGAACCGGGACAGGGGACGAGCCCCAGCATTTT.

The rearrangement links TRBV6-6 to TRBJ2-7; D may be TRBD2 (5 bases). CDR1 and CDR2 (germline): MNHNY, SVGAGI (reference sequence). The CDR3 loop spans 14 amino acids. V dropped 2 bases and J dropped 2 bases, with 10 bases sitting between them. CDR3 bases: TGTGCCAGCAGTTACAGGGAGTCCGCCTACGAGCAGTACTTC. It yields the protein CASSYRESAYEQYF.

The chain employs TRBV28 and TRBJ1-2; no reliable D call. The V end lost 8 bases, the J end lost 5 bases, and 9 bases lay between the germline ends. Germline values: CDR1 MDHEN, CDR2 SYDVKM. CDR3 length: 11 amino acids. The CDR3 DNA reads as TGTGCCAGCGGGGAGGGATATGGCTACACCTTC. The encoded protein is CASGEGYGYTF.

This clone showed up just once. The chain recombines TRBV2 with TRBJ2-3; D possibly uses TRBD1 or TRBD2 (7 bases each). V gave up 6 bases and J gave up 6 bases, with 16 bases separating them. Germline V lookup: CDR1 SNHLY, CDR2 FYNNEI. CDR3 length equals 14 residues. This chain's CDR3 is CASRREGARDTQYF. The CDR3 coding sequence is TGTGCCAGCAGGAGGGAGGGGGCGCGGGATACGCAGTATTTT.